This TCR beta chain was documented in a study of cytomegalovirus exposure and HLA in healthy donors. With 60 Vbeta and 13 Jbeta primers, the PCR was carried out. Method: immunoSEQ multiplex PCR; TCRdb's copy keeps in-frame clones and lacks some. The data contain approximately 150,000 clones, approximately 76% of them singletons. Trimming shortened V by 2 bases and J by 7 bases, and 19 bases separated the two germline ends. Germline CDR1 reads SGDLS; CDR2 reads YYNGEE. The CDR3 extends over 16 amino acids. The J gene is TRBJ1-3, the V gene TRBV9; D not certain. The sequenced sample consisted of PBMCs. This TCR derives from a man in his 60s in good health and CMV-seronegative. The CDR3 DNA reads TGTGCCAGCAGCGTTTCCCGTGGAGGTTTTGGTAACACCATATATTTT. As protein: CASSVSRGGFGNTIYF.